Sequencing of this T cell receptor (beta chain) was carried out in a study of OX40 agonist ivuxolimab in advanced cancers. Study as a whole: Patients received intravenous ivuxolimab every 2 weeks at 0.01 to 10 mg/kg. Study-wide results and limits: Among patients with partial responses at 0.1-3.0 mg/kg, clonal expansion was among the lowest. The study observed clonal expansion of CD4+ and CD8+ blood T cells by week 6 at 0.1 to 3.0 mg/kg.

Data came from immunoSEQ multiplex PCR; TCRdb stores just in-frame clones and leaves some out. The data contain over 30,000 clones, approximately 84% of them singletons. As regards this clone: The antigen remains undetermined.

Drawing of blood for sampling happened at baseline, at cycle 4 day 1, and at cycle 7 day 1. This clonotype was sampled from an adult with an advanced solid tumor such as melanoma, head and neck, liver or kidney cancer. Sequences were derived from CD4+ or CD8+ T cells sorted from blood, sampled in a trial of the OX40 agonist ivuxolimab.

The CDR3 loop reads CAPGRRKTDTDTQYF. CDR3 bases: TGTGCCCCCGGTAGGAGGAAAACCGACACAGATACGCAGTATTTT. The chain is built from TRBV5-6 and TRBJ2-3; D is perhaps TRBD2 (5 bases). The germline CDR1 and CDR2 sequences are SGHDT and YYEEEE. Trimming removed 10 bases from V and 2 bases from J, with 20 bases in between. The CDR3 totals 15 residues. Variable domain in full (rest from reference TRBV5-6 and TRBJ2-3): DAGVTQSPTHLIKTRGQQVTLRCSPKSGHDTVSWYQQALGQGPQFIFQYYEEEERQRGNFPDRFSGHQFPNYSSELNVNALLLGDSALYLCAPGRRKTDTDTQYFGPGTRLTVL.